This T cell receptor beta chain was observed in a study of identical twins. The study's findings and limits: Findings came from cross-sectional statistics, without long-term follow-up of donors.

In its sample, this clonotype was seen a few times. What it recognizes is unknown. This CDR3 contains 15 residues. The V end was cut by 5 bases, the J end by 4 bases, with 15 bases between. CDR1 and CDR2 (germline): SGHTA, FQGNSA. TCRdb re-derived calls from the 5' RACE reads in MiXCR, one entry per CDR3 protein. Of roughly 250,000 distinct CDR3 sequences listed, about 7% are singletons. The same specimen was also included in a second study, on yellow fever vaccine responses in identical twins.

Source material: memory (CD45RO+) T cells sorted from blood. The V gene is TRBV7-2, the J gene TRBJ2-1; TRBD2 is a possible D gene (6 bases). This sequence was found in a woman under 30 in good health. For the CDR3, the DNA is TGTGCCAGCAGCCCCAGTTTTGCGGGGTACAATGAGCAGTTCTTC. Protein: CASSPSFAGYNEQFF.